A single sample gave rise to the 7 T cell receptor beta chains below, sequenced in a study of beta chain features in type 1 diabetes (dated 2018 in TCRdb). The paper as a whole reports these results and caveats: Type 1 diabetes patients showed a moderate but significant shortening of TCRB CDR3 length in all four CD4+ subsets.

Their antigen targets remain unknown. Libraries were built with the immunoSEQ multiplex PCR assay. All of the isolated RNA was reverse transcribed with the High Capacity cDNA Reverse Transcription Kit, so expressed TCRB transcripts were sequenced. Entries here come from immuneACCESS through TCRdb and include only in-frame sequences with V and J called. Some clones fail to appear in such tables; in the studies checked, an unresolved V gene covers under half of the shortfall, and the cause of the remainder is unknown. In all, the sample holds under 350,000 clones, and 14% of those were seen once. 0.017% of the sample belongs to the ten largest clones. The specimen sequenced was naive CD4+ T cells from blood. Reading the label with the study, this specimen's cell subset or site is: true naive CD4+ T cells. These receptors were taken from a man aged 30 to 45 with type 1 diabetes.

This clone was found a few times. The chain couples TRBV29-1 to TRBJ2-3; TRBD2 matches at 10 bases. The CDR3 runs to 15 residues. Looked up from germline, CDR1 is SQVTM and CDR2 is ANQGSEA. With V trimmed by 7 bases and J by 4 bases, 11 bases remained unmatched. CDR3 nucleotides: TGCAGCGCTTCGGTCGGGACTAGCGTTGCAGATACGCAGTATTTT. Translating it yields CSASVGTSVADTQYF.

The genes are TRBV4-2 and TRBJ2-5; D uncertain. Trimming shortened V by 0 bases and J by 5 bases, and 16 bases separated the two germline ends. Germline CDR1 LGHNA, CDR2 YNFKEQ. This CDR3 has 16 amino acids. CDR3: CASSQDHLGRFETQYF. The CDR3 DNA reads TGTGCCAGCAGCCAAGATCATCTAGGAAGGTTCGAGACCCAGTACTTC.

V gene TRBV4-1 combines with J gene TRBJ1-5; no clear D. Germline assignment: CDR1 MGHRA and CDR2 YSYEKL. V was trimmed by 4 bases and J by 0 bases, leaving 7 bases between them. This CDR3 contains 14 residues. CDR3 DNA sequence: TGCGCCAGCAGCCGCGAGGCTAGCAATCAGCCCCAGCATTTT. This gives the protein CASSREASNQPQHF.

V gene TRBV9 combines with J gene TRBJ2-2; 13 bases line up with TRBD2. Germline V gene data show CDR1 as SGDLS and CDR2 as YYNGEE. The CDR3 is made up of 15 amino acids. J was trimmed by 8 bases and V by 5 bases; bases with no gene match: 6. CDR3 residues: CASSRGLAGVGELFF. The CDR3 DNA reads TGTGCCAGCAGTCGCGGACTAGCGGGAGTTGGGGAGCTGTTTTTT.

The chain combines TRBV11-2 with TRBJ2-1, with 8 bases that match TRBD2. Trimming cost V 5 bases and J 7 bases; bases outside gene matches: 7. Germline V gene data show CDR1 as SGHAT and CDR2 as FQNNGV. The CDR3 consists of 14 residues. CDR3 region: CASSSTGGLNEQFF. CDR3 DNA: TGTGCCAGCAGCAGTACGGGGGGGCTAAATGAGCAGTTCTTC.

A word on this clone: The same CDR3 is also encoded by other DNA sequences in this sample. The J gene is TRBJ2-3, the V gene TRBV5-1; D uncertain. V gave up 0 bases and J gave up 0 bases, with 5 bases separating them. The CDR3 covers 14 residues. Germline CDR1 reads SGHRS; CDR2 reads YFSETQ. CDR3 sequence: CASSLAQSTDTQYF. In DNA form, the CDR3 reads TGCGCCAGCAGCTTGGCCCAGAGCACAGATACGCAGTATTTT.

DNA for the CDR3: TGTGCCACCAGCGGAAAATTTCCGGGACTAGCCGCCGAGCAGTACTTC. It yields the protein CATSGKFPGLAAEQYF. The V and J genes are TRBV15 and TRBJ2-7, with 9 nucleotides matching TRBD2. Germline lookup yields CDR1 LNHNV and CDR2 YYDKDF (reference sequence). This CDR3 is 16 amino acids long. With 5 bases clipped from V and 6 bases from J, the junction kept 14 bases outside the gene matches.